Listed below are T cell receptor beta chains from one sample, sequenced in a study of Tregs in tolerant kidney transplant recipients. TCRdb's table, derived via immunoSEQ multiplex PCR, lists solely in-frame clones and lacks some. The table shows 68,000 or so clones, with roughly 84% occurring only once. Sequenced material: CD4+ T cells from blood. All receptors derive from a human donor in good health. Each CDR3 is given with its conserved first and last residue. The order of the fields is J gene, clone size, D gene, V gene, CDR3 DNA, CDR3 protein. A D gene is named only where the DNA matches it firmly. Clone size is shown for a subset of rows, as once, few, many or a class of expanded clone.

j_gene: TRBJ2-1
abundance: .
d_gene: TRBD2
v_gene: TRBV27
CDR3nt: TGTGCCAGCAGTTTGTGGACTAGCAATGAGCAGTTCTTC
CDR3aa: CASSLWTSNEQFF

j_gene: TRBJ1-5
abundance: .
d_gene: .
v_gene: TRBV5-1
CDR3nt: TGCGCCAGCAGCTTGCAGGGCAATCAGCCCCAGCATTTT
CDR3aa: CASSLQGNQPQHF

j_gene: TRBJ2-5
abundance: .
d_gene: .
v_gene: TRBV7-9
CDR3nt: TGTGCCAGCAGCTTAGGAAATAGCGGAGAGACCCAGTACTTC
CDR3aa: CASSLGNSGETQYF

j_gene: TRBJ2-7
abundance: .
d_gene: .
v_gene: TRBV11-2
CDR3nt: TGTGCCAGCAGCTTCCGGGGTGACCGGGGGCAGTACTTC
CDR3aa: CASSFRGDRGQYF

j_gene: TRBJ2-7
abundance: .
d_gene: .
v_gene: TRBV12-5
CDR3nt: TGTGCTAGTGGTTTGGTACTTGGCGGTACCTACGAGCAGTACTTC
CDR3aa: CASGLVLGGTYEQYF

j_gene: TRBJ2-2
abundance: .
d_gene: .
v_gene: TRBV9
CDR3nt: TGTGCCAGCAGCGTAGAGTTGGCTAGCCCCGGGGAGCTGTTTTTT
CDR3aa: CASSVELASPGELFF

j_gene: TRBJ1-6
abundance: .
d_gene: .
v_gene: TRBV27
CDR3nt: TGTGCCAGCAGAACTTTTAAACTCTCCTATAATTCACCCCTCCACTTT
CDR3aa: CASRTFKLSYNSPLHF

j_gene: TRBJ1-6
abundance: .
d_gene: .
v_gene: TRBV2
CDR3nt: TGTGCCAGCATACTCGGGGGGGATTTGTCTTCACCCCTCCACTTT
CDR3aa: CASILGGDLSSPLHF

j_gene: TRBJ2-5
abundance: few
d_gene: TRBD2
v_gene: TRBV11-3
CDR3nt: TGTGCCAGCAGCCCCGGGACTAGCGGGGCAGAGACCCAGTACTTC
CDR3aa: CASSPGTSGAETQYF

j_gene: TRBJ2-3
abundance: .
d_gene: .
v_gene: TRBV6-6
CDR3nt: TGTGCCAGCAGTTGGTATGATACGCAGTATTTT
CDR3aa: CASSWYDTQYF

j_gene: TRBJ1-6
abundance: few
d_gene: .
v_gene: TRBV27
CDR3nt: TGTGCCAGCAGCCCATATAATTCACCCCTCCACTTT
CDR3aa: CASSPYNSPLHF

j_gene: TRBJ2-7
abundance: .
d_gene: .
v_gene: TRBV6-1
CDR3nt: TGTGCCAGCAGTGAAGCGGCAGCCGAGCAGTACTTC
CDR3aa: CASSEAAAEQYF

j_gene: TRBJ1-1
abundance: .
d_gene: .
v_gene: TRBV11-2
CDR3nt: TGTGCCAGCAGCTTAAACAGGGATGTGGTTAACGCTGAAGCTTTCTTT
CDR3aa: CASSLNRDVVNAEAFF

j_gene: TRBJ1-2
abundance: .
d_gene: TRBD1
v_gene: TRBV5-1
CDR3nt: TGCGCCAGCAGCTCGCCCGGGACAGGGGTCTATGGCTACACCTTC
CDR3aa: CASSSPGTGVYGYTF

j_gene: TRBJ2-2
abundance: few
d_gene: .
v_gene: TRBV6-5
CDR3nt: TGTGCCAGCAGGAGCTACAACACCGGGGAGCTGTTTTTT
CDR3aa: CASRSYNTGELFF

j_gene: TRBJ1-5
abundance: few
d_gene: TRBD1
v_gene: TRBV6-1
CDR3nt: TGTGCCAGCAGTATGACAGGGCCCAATCAGCCCCAGCATTTT
CDR3aa: CASSMTGPNQPQHF

j_gene: TRBJ2-5
abundance: .
d_gene: .
v_gene: TRBV29-1
CDR3nt: TGCAGCGTTGGTGGGGGCGGTGGGGAGACCCAGTACTTC
CDR3aa: CSVGGGGGETQYF

j_gene: TRBJ1-2
abundance: few
d_gene: .
v_gene: TRBV18
CDR3nt: TGTGCCAGCTCACCAGGGGACATGAGGGGCTATGGCTACACCTTC
CDR3aa: CASSPGDMRGYGYTF

j_gene: TRBJ2-2
abundance: .
d_gene: TRBD2
v_gene: TRBV6-1
CDR3nt: TGTGCCAGCAGGCAGCTAGCGGCGTACACCGGGGAGCTGTTTTTT
CDR3aa: CASRQLAAYTGELFF

j_gene: TRBJ2-3
abundance: few
d_gene: TRBD1
v_gene: TRBV7-8
CDR3nt: TGTGCCAGCAGCCTACAACCGACAGGGGCTAGCACAGATACGCAGTATTTT
CDR3aa: CASSLQPTGASTDTQYF

j_gene: TRBJ2-2
abundance: .
d_gene: TRBD2
v_gene: TRBV13
CDR3nt: TGTGCCAGCAGCCTGGGGACTATAACCGGGGAGCTGTTTTTT
CDR3aa: CASSLGTITGELFF

j_gene: TRBJ2-3
abundance: .
d_gene: .
v_gene: TRBV11-3
CDR3nt: TGTGCCAGCAGCCCTAGTCGGGTCACAGATACGCAGTATTTT
CDR3aa: CASSPSRVTDTQYF

j_gene: TRBJ2-7
abundance: few
d_gene: TRBD1
v_gene: TRBV4-1
CDR3nt: TGCGCCAGCAGCCAAGATTGGACAGGGAGATACGAGCAGTACTTC
CDR3aa: CASSQDWTGRYEQYF

j_gene: TRBJ2-7
abundance: .
d_gene: .
v_gene: TRBV6-1
CDR3nt: TGTGCCAGCAAGACTCGGTCGACGGGACCCTACGAGCAGTACTTC
CDR3aa: CASKTRSTGPYEQYF

j_gene: TRBJ1-2
abundance: .
d_gene: TRBD1
v_gene: TRBV5-4
CDR3nt: TGTGCCAGCAGCTTGGACGGGACAGCTAATGGCTACACCTTC
CDR3aa: CASSLDGTANGYTF

j_gene: TRBJ1-2
abundance: .
d_gene: .
v_gene: TRBV5-4
CDR3nt: TGCGCCAGCAGCCAAGAAATGGCAGAGGATATCTATGGCTACACCTTC
CDR3aa: CASSQEMAEDIYGYTF

j_gene: TRBJ1-1
abundance: .
d_gene: .
v_gene: TRBV10-3
CDR3nt: TGTGCCATCGGTATAAGGGGGGGCACTGAAGCTTTCTTT
CDR3aa: CAIGIRGGTEAFF

j_gene: TRBJ1-1
abundance: .
d_gene: .
v_gene: TRBV6-5
CDR3nt: TGTGCCAGCTCTATTGGTCAGGGGACTGAAGCTTTCTTT
CDR3aa: CASSIGQGTEAFF

j_gene: TRBJ2-1
abundance: .
d_gene: .
v_gene: TRBV6-1
CDR3nt: TGTGCCAGCAGTGAAAGGGGCAGTACTTTCAATGAGCAGTTCTTC
CDR3aa: CASSERGSTFNEQFF

j_gene: TRBJ2-1
abundance: once
d_gene: .
v_gene: TRBV30
CDR3nt: TGTGCCTGGAGAGGCTCCCAACACTACAATGAGCAGTTCTTC
CDR3aa: CAWRGSQHYNEQFF

j_gene: TRBJ2-3
abundance: .
d_gene: .
v_gene: TRBV19
CDR3nt: TGTGCCAGTAGTATAAGGACACTCACAGATACGCAGTATTTT
CDR3aa: CASSIRTLTDTQYF

j_gene: TRBJ2-1
abundance: .
d_gene: .
v_gene: TRBV29-1
CDR3nt: TGCAGCGTTGAAAGGGGAAGGATTTACAATGAGCAGTTCTTC
CDR3aa: CSVERGRIYNEQFF

j_gene: TRBJ2-2
abundance: .
d_gene: TRBD1
v_gene: TRBV25-1
CDR3nt: TGTGCCAGCAGTGAAAGACAGGGCGCGGCCGGGGAGCTGTTTTTT
CDR3aa: CASSERQGAAGELFF

j_gene: TRBJ2-7
abundance: .
d_gene: .
v_gene: TRBV6-5
CDR3nt: TGTGCCAGCCACCGAGCAGGGGAGTCCTACGAGCAGTACTTC
CDR3aa: CASHRAGESYEQYF

j_gene: TRBJ1-1
abundance: .
d_gene: .
v_gene: TRBV5-5
CDR3nt: TGTGCCAGCAGCTTGATATCAGGGTGGGAAGCTGAAGCTTTCTTT
CDR3aa: CASSLISGWEAEAFF

j_gene: TRBJ2-7
abundance: .
d_gene: .
v_gene: TRBV11-2
CDR3nt: TGTGCCAGCAGCCCACCCTACGCGTGGGAGCAGTACTTC
CDR3aa: CASSPPYAWEQYF

j_gene: TRBJ2-7
abundance: .
d_gene: .
v_gene: TRBV20-1
CDR3nt: TGCAGTGCTAAAGGGACCTACGAGCAGTACTTC
CDR3aa: CSAKGTYEQYF

j_gene: TRBJ1-2
abundance: .
d_gene: .
v_gene: TRBV5-6
CDR3nt: TGTGCCAGCAGCTCCTACAATCGGCAGCGTGGCTACACCTTC
CDR3aa: CASSSYNRQRGYTF

j_gene: TRBJ1-3
abundance: .
d_gene: .
v_gene: TRBV29-1
CDR3nt: TGCAACACTACAGGGTTCTCTGGAAACACCATATATTTT
CDR3aa: CNTTGFSGNTIYF

j_gene: TRBJ1-5
abundance: once
d_gene: TRBD1
v_gene: TRBV28
CDR3nt: TGTGCCAGCAGCGTGACAGGGGTACAGCCCCAGCATTTT
CDR3aa: CASSVTGVQPQHF